Here is one T cell receptor (beta chain) with its context. Its matching antigen is unknown. The data are from a study of radiotherapy plus CTLA-4 blockade in lung cancer. Study at large: Among patients, more than 15% showed objective responses, and approximately 31% had disease control.

The CDR3 length is 16 residues. CDR1 LNHDA and CDR2 SQIVND come from the germline V gene (reference sequence). The ends lost 3 bases at V and 3 bases at J; junction bases unmatched: 7. This table comes from immunoSEQ multiplex PCR, and its TCRdb copy is limited to in-frame clones, with some not included. This table has about 100,000 clones, around 82% appearing once. Study conclusions and caveats: Tumor-derived TCR clones expanded in blood after radiotherapy plus ipilimumab.

V is TRBV19 and J is TRBJ2-7; TRBD2 matches 11 bases. The receptor comes from a human donor with non-small cell lung cancer who had stable disease on radiotherapy plus ipilimumab. The material was peripheral blood, obtained from a patient treated with radiotherapy plus ipilimumab. This chain's CDR3 is CASSIPTSGGYYEQYF. Written as DNA, the CDR3 is TGTGCCAGTAGTATTCCTACTAGCGGGGGTTACTACGAGCAGTACTTC.